The rows below give T cell receptor beta chains drawn from one sample of a study of control samples from healthy donors and cancer patients. The method was immunoSEQ multiplex PCR; TCRdb's version includes in-frame clones alone and lacks a portion of them. Of just over 80,000 clones in the sample, under 90% are singletons; the top ten hold 4.5% to 7%. The material sequenced was blood. Source of these receptors: a man aged 50-59 years in good health. CDR3s include the opening cysteine and the closing phenylalanine or tryptophan. The order of the fields is D gene, V gene, CDR3 length, J gene, CDR3 DNA, CDR3 protein. D genes are given only for firm matches.

d_gene: NA; v_gene: TRBV29-1; len: 11; j_gene: TRBJ2-3; CDR3nt: TGCAGCGTTCTGAGCACAGATACGCAGTATTTT; CDR3aa: CSVLSTDTQYF
d_gene: TRBD1; v_gene: TRBV28; len: 14; j_gene: TRBJ2-2; CDR3nt: TGTGCCACCCGAGGACAGGTTAACACCGGGGAGCTGTTTTTT; CDR3aa: CATRGQVNTGELFF
d_gene: NA; v_gene: TRBV7-7; len: 16; j_gene: TRBJ1-4; CDR3nt: TGTGCCAGCAGCCCAGTCGCGGGGCGGACTAATGAAAAACTGTTTTTT; CDR3aa: CASSPVAGRTNEKLFF
d_gene: TRBD1; v_gene: TRBV5-6; len: 15; j_gene: TRBJ2-1; CDR3nt: TGTGCCAGCTTCTGGACAGGGAGCTCCTACAATGAGCAGTTCTTC; CDR3aa: CASFWTGSSYNEQFF
d_gene: TRBD1; v_gene: TRBV15; len: 16; j_gene: TRBJ1-1; CDR3nt: TGTGCCACCAGCAGACATAGGACAGGGAGGAACACTGAAGCTTTCTTT; CDR3aa: CATSRHRTGRNTEAFF
d_gene: NA; v_gene: TRBV30; len: 15; j_gene: TRBJ1-6; CDR3nt: TGTGCCTGGAGGCGTTCGGGACACCGAAATTCACCCCTCCACTTT; CDR3aa: CAWRRSGHRNSPLHF
d_gene: NA; v_gene: TRBV20-1; len: 11; j_gene: TRBJ1-2; CDR3nt: TGCAGTGCTCTTGAGCAGGATGGCTACACCTTC; CDR3aa: CSALEQDGYTF
d_gene: NA; v_gene: TRBV15; len: 17; j_gene: TRBJ1-4; CDR3nt: TGTGCCACCAGCAGAGATCGGGGCCCCGTATCTAATGAAAAACTGTTTTTT; CDR3aa: CATSRDRGPVSNEKLFF
d_gene: TRBD1; v_gene: TRBV19; len: 15; j_gene: TRBJ2-5; CDR3nt: TGTGCCAGTAGTATACCGGGACAGGGGCAAGAGACCCAGTACTTC; CDR3aa: CASSIPGQGQETQYF
d_gene: NA; v_gene: TRBV27; len: 13; j_gene: TRBJ1-1; CDR3nt: TGTGCCAGCAGTTCCTTTTTAAACACTGAAGCTTTCTTT; CDR3aa: CASSSFLNTEAFF
d_gene: NA; v_gene: TRBV11-3; len: 14; j_gene: TRBJ2-1; CDR3nt: TGTGCCAGCAGCCCAGGGGCTCTTTACAATGAGCAGTTCTTC; CDR3aa: CASSPGALYNEQFF
d_gene: NA; v_gene: TRBV18; len: 13; j_gene: TRBJ1-5; CDR3nt: TGTGCCAGCTCACCAGGGGGAGATCAGCCCCAGCATTTT; CDR3aa: CASSPGGDQPQHF
d_gene: NA; v_gene: TRBV3-1/TRBV3-2; len: 14; j_gene: TRBJ1-5; CDR3nt: TGTGCCAGCAGCCAAAGAGGGAATCGTCAGCCCCAGCATTTT; CDR3aa: CASSQRGNRQPQHF
d_gene: TRBD1; v_gene: TRBV10-3; len: 16; j_gene: TRBJ2-1; CDR3nt: TGTGCCATCAGTGACCCAACCGGGACAGGGGGCAATGAGCAGTTCTTC; CDR3aa: CAISDPTGTGGNEQFF